These 29 T cell receptor beta chains were sequenced from one sample in a study of T cells in Graves' hyperthyroidism and ophthalmopathy. From RNA transcripts, TCR beta CDR3 regions were amplified. An initial round of RT-PCR targeting the TCR CDR3 relied on the HTBI primer set. In TCRdb, the multiplex PCR reads were re-called with MiXCR into one record per CDR3 protein. The sample lists about 700,000 distinct CDR3 sequences, less than 45% occurring once. The material sequenced was peripheral blood or thyroid tissue (not recorded which). These receptors were taken from an adult man with Graves' disease, either hyperthyroidism or ophthalmopathy (not recorded which).

With regard to this clonotype: This may be a read error, as it is one base from a much larger clone. CDR3 in amino acids: CSSGTVTEAFF. CDR3 sequence (DNA): TGTTCCAGTGGGACAGTCACTGAAGCTTTCTTT. The chain combines TRBV19 with TRBJ1-1; the match to TRBD1 covers 7 bases. Germline V lookup: CDR1 LNHDA, CDR2 SQIVND (reference sequence). The CDR3 has 11 amino acids.

The chain links TRBV10-1 to TRBJ1-6; perhaps TRBD1 as D (6 bases). The CDR3 sequence is 13 residues long. V lost 8 bases to trimming and J lost 10 bases, with 15 bases between them. Germline V gene lookup returns CDR1 WNHNN and CDR2 SYGVQD (reference sequence). The CDR3 protein is CASPGQFNSPLHF. The CDR3 bases are TGCGCCAGCCCCGGACAGTTTAACTCACCCCTCCACTTT.

This clonotype has a single count. The chain couples TRBV19 to TRBJ2-7, with 10 bases fitting TRBD1. From germline, CDR1 is LNHDA and CDR2 SQIVND (reference sequence). Germline trimming cut 3 bases from V and 2 bases from J; bases unmatched to any gene: 4. The CDR3 runs to 15 residues. The CDR3 DNA reads as TGTGCCAGTAGTATTCCCGGGACAGGGGCCTACGAGCAGTACTTC. Residues: CASSIPGTGAYEQYF.

This clonotype was detected only once. This rearrangement joins TRBV20-1 to TRBJ2-7; tentative D call: TRBD1 (5 bases). This CDR3 comprises 14 residues. Germline V CDR1 and CDR2: DFQATT, SNEGSKA (reference sequence). Trimming left V 0 bases short and J 5 bases short, with 14 bases between. The CDR3 DNA reads as TGCAGTGCTAGAGATGTAGAGACAGCTCACGAGCAGTACTTC. Its translation is CSARDVETAHEQYF.

This clonotype has just a few counts. The V and J genes are TRBV9 and TRBJ2-5; 9 bases align to TRBD1. Trimming at V came to 4 bases and at J to 3 bases, leaving 13 bases not matched to a gene. The CDR3 is made up of 17 amino acids. The germline gives CDR1 SGDLS, CDR2 YYNGEE. The CDR3: CASSLTGGQGLKETQYF. CDR3 coding DNA: TGTGCCAGCAGCTTAACGGGGGGACAGGGACTCAAAGAGACCCAGTACTTC.

This clonotype showed up many times. The chain couples TRBV2 to TRBJ1-5; D gene ambiguous. The ends were cut back, 5 bases at V and 4 bases at J, with 15 bases in the middle. CDR3 length: 15 residues. The germline CDR1 and CDR2 sequences are SNHLY and FYNNEI. CDR3 DNA sequence: TGTGCCAGCAGTCTGGGAACAGCGACAAATCAGCCCCAGCATTTT. Translated, it gives CASSLGTATNQPQHF.

This chain uses TRBV11-2 with TRBJ1-2; TRBD1 agrees at 9 bases. The CDR3 has 16 residues. V gave up 5 bases and J gave up 7 bases; unmatched junction bases: 14. Germline V gives CDR1 SGHAT, CDR2 FQNNGV. CDR3 bases: TGTGCCAGCAGCCGAGGGACAGGGAAGTCCTATTCTGGCTACACCTTC. Amino acids: CASSRGTGKSYSGYTF. Based on the CDR3 plus reference TRBV11-2 and TRBJ1-2, the full variable domain is EAGVAQSPRYKIIEKRQSVAFWCNPISGHATLYWYQQILGQGPKLLIQFQNNGVVDDSQLPKDRFSAERLKGVDSTLKIQPAKLEDSAVYLCASSRGTGKSYSGYTFGSGTRLTVV.

The chain joins TRBV20-1 to TRBJ2-5; tentatively, D is TRBD2 (6 bases). CDR3 size: 15 residues. V lost 7 bases and J 3 bases, leaving 21 bases between the germline ends. Germline assignment: CDR1 DFQATT and CDR2 SNEGSKA (reference sequence). The CDR3 spells CSVGDPGGEEETQYF. In DNA form, the CDR3 reads TGCAGTGTCGGGGATCCCGGCGGGGAGGAAGAGACCCAGTACTTC.

This rearrangement joins TRBV6-5 to TRBJ1-1; TRBD1 might be the D (5 bases). Germline CDR1 MNHEY, CDR2 SVGAGI. The CDR3 spans 15 residues. Between the trimmed V and J ends, which lost 2 bases and 2 bases, there was a span of 12 bases. The CDR3 bases are TGTGCCAGCAGTTACGCGTGGCAGGGAAACACTGAAGCTTTCTTT. It encodes CASSYAWQGNTEAFF.

This clonotype was seen just once. The rearrangement links TRBV15 to TRBJ1-2; TRBD1 matches 12 bases. The J segment lost 6 bases and the V segment lost 6 bases, leaving 8 bases of the junction unmatched. The germline gives CDR1 LNHNV, CDR2 YYDKDF (reference sequence). CDR3 length equals 15 residues. Written as DNA, the CDR3 is TGTGCCACCAGTCCCCGGGACAGGGGGCTCGATGGCTACACCTTC. It encodes CATSPRDRGLDGYTF. The entire variable domain, with the rest obtained from reference TRBV15 and TRBJ1-2, is as follows: DAMVIQNPRYQVTQFGKPVTLSCSQTLNHNVMYWYQQKSSQAPKLLFHYYDKDFNNEADTPDNFQSRRPNTSFCFLDIRSPGLGDTAMYLCATSPRDRGLDGYTFGSGTRLTVV.

This clonotype showed up many times. The chain is built from TRBV4-1 and TRBJ1-6; D unresolved. The germline V gene encodes CDR1 MGHRA and CDR2 YSYEKL. The CDR3 is 12 amino acids. The V and J ends lost 3 bases and 10 bases respectively, with 7 bases between them. The CDR3 bases are TGCGCCAGCAGCCAGGGCTGGTCACCCCTCCACTTT. Its protein product is CASSQGWSPLHF.

This clonotype has a handful of counts. The J gene is TRBJ2-7, the V gene TRBV7-2; no clear D. The CDR3 is 13 amino acids. Germline V gene sequence: CDR1 SGHTA, CDR2 FQGNSA. With 5 bases removed from V and 1 base from J, the gap between germline ends came to 9 bases. CDR3 protein: CASSPTQSYEQYF. As DNA, the CDR3 is TGTGCCAGCAGCCCCACCCAATCCTACGAGCAGTACTTC.

This clonotype was recorded many times. The chain uses TRBV15 and TRBJ2-2; D ambiguous. This CDR3 comprises 13 residues. The V gene lost 8 bases and the J gene lost 6 bases, with 13 bases spanning the gap. Per the germline V gene, CDR1 is LNHNV and CDR2 is YYDKDF (reference sequence). The CDR3 is CATQTIGPGELFF. The CDR3 nucleotides read TGTGCCACCCAGACAATCGGCCCCGGGGAGCTGTTTTTT.

V is TRBV12-3 or TRBV12-4 and J is TRBJ2-5; 13 bases match TRBD2. J lost 5 bases, V lost 4 bases, and 1 base had no gene match. This CDR3 is built from 14 residues. The CDR3 is CASSSLAGGETQYF. In DNA form, the CDR3 reads TGTGCCAGCAGTTCACTAGCGGGGGGGGAGACCCAGTACTTC.

The chain carries TRBV20-1 and TRBJ1-5; D is perhaps TRBD1 (5 bases). Trimming stripped 5 bases from V and 3 bases from J, with 11 bases between. Germline CDR1 and CDR2: DFQATT and SNEGSKA (reference sequence). This CDR3 has 13 amino acids. CDR3 coding DNA: TGCAGTGCTTTTTCAGGGATCAATCAGCCCCAGCATTTT. This codes for CSAFSGINQPQHF.

The chain is built from TRBV12-3 or TRBV12-4 and TRBJ1-4; maybe TRBD1 (6 bases). CDR3 length equals 15 residues. The V and J ends lost 6 bases and 7 bases respectively, with 18 bases between them. The CDR3 spells CASSHSGARPEKLFF. CDR3 in DNA: TGTGCCAGCAGCCATTCAGGGGCCCGCCCTGAAAAACTGTTTTTT.

The V call is TRBV12-3 or TRBV12-4, the J call TRBJ1-5; D not resolved. V was pared by 6 bases and J by 5 bases, with 14 bases between. The CDR3 runs 14 residues. The CDR3 sequence: CASSPDGVYQPQHF. CDR3 nucleotide sequence: TGTGCCAGCAGCCCGGACGGGGTTTATCAGCCCCAGCATTTT.

This rearrangement joins TRBV20-1 to TRBJ2-5; 11 positions agree with TRBD2. The CDR3 sequence is 15 residues long. The germline V gene encodes CDR1 DFQATT and CDR2 SNEGSKA (reference sequence). J lost 4 bases, V lost 3 bases, and 7 bases had no gene match. The DNA for the CDR3 is TGCAGTGCTAGCTTCCTAGCGGGAGGTCGAGAGACCCAGTACTTC. Translating gives CSASFLAGGRETQYF.

This clonotype has a count of ten or more. The chain joins TRBV29-1 to TRBJ2-7; 7 bases are a match to TRBD1. This CDR3 has 12 amino acids. Per the germline V gene, CDR1 is SQVTM and CDR2 is ANQGSEA. Losses at the gene ends were 6 bases for V and 3 bases for J; bases not matched to a gene: 5. CDR3 nucleotide sequence: TGCAGCGTCCGGGACAGTCTCTACGAGCAGTACTTC. This translates into CSVRDSLYEQYF.

This chain joins TRBV29-1 and TRBJ2-7; D tentatively reads TRBD1 or TRBD2 (6 bases each). Per germline, CDR1 SQVTM and CDR2 ANQGSEA. The CDR3 spans 10 residues. Trimming took 4 bases from V and 8 from J, leaving 9 bases between them. The CDR3 here is CSVGGAQQYF. CDR3 coding DNA: TGCAGCGTTGGGGGGGCTCAGCAGTACTTC.

This rearrangement joins TRBV12-5 to TRBJ1-1; 8 nucleotides match TRBD1. CDR1 and CDR2 from the germline V gene are LGHNT and FRNRAP. The CDR3 has 15 amino acids. V shed 1 base, J shed 5 bases, and the junction held 6 bases outside the gene matches. The CDR3 is CASGLDKTGATEAFF. CDR3 in DNA: TGTGCTAGTGGTTTGGATAAGACAGGGGCGACTGAAGCTTTCTTT.

The table lists this clonotype with many counts. The chain employs TRBV7-9 and TRBJ1-5; no reliable D call. Per germline, CDR1 SEHNR and CDR2 FQNEAQ (reference sequence). CDR3 length: 15 amino acids. Deletions cut 1 base from V and 0 bases from J, with 7 bases between. The CDR3, as DNA: TGTGCCAGCAGCTTAGACAGTCATAGCAATCAGCCCCAGCATTTT. Amino acid sequence: CASSLDSHSNQPQHF.

This clonotype has just a few counts. The V gene is TRBV11-2, the J gene TRBJ1-2; D may be TRBD1 (6 bases). Trimming removed 6 bases from V and 4 bases from J, with 21 bases in between. CDR1 is SGHAT and CDR2 is FQNNGV in the germline V gene. The CDR3 has 16 residues. CDR3 in amino acids: CASRTGRGRRIYGYTF. The CDR3, as DNA: TGTGCCAGCAGAACCGGCCGGGGGCGCAGGATCTATGGCTACACCTTC.

Comment on this clonotype: A junction boundary mismatches the germline segment, possibly from a read error. The chain recombines TRBV7-9 with TRBJ2-7; 11 positions match TRBD1. Germline loops: CDR1 SEHNR, CDR2 FQNEAQ (reference sequence). The CDR3 length is 16 residues. Here the CDR3 reads CTSSRTGQGGTYEQYF. CDR3 bases: TGTACCAGCAGCAGGACGGGACAGGGGGGCACCTACGAGCAGTACTTC.

The chain carries TRBV7-9 and TRBJ2-7; TRBD2 matches at 7 bases. Germline V lookup: CDR1 SEHNR, CDR2 FQNEAQ (reference sequence). The CDR3 sequence is 14 residues long. The ends lost 0 bases at V and 7 bases at J; junction bases unmatched: 6. The CDR3 sequence: CASSLASGMWEQYF. The CDR3 nucleotides read TGTGCCAGCAGCTTAGCGAGCGGGATGTGGGAGCAGTACTTC.

This chain connects TRBV6-5 to TRBJ1-2; D remains unclear. Per germline, CDR1 MNHEY and CDR2 SVGAGI. Trimming took 4 bases from V and 8 from J, leaving 11 bases between them. The CDR3 is 12 amino acids. The CDR3 sequence: CASSSRRSGYTF. The CDR3, as DNA: TGTGCCAGCAGTTCGAGGAGGAGCGGCTACACCTTC.

The J gene is TRBJ1-2, the V gene TRBV6-5; no reliable D call. V dropped 5 bases and J dropped 8 bases, with 18 bases sitting between them. CDR1 and CDR2 (germline): MNHEY, SVGAGI. The CDR3 spans 14 residues. This CDR3 is CASSPLWTSRGYTF. CDR3 nucleotides: TGTGCCAGCAGTCCCCTGTGGACCTCTAGGGGCTACACCTTC.

This chain links TRBV2 with TRBJ1-6; D possibly corresponds to TRBD1 (5 bases). CDR3 length equals 15 residues. With 5 bases removed from V and 6 bases from J, the gap between germline ends came to 14 bases. Germline CDR1 and CDR2: SNHLY and FYNNEI. CDR3 loop: CASSFGTDRNSPLHF. The CDR3 coding sequence is TGTGCCAGCAGTTTCGGGACGGACCGTAATTCACCCCTCCACTTT.

The chain recombines TRBV20-1 with TRBJ1-3, with 7 bases identical to TRBD1. CDR1 is DFQATT and CDR2 is SNEGSKA in the germline V gene (reference sequence). Unmatched junction bases numbered 9, after V lost 6 bases and J lost 4 bases. The CDR3 is 14 amino acids. The DNA of the CDR3 is TGCAGTGCCACAGACAGGGCGGAGGGAAACACCATATATTTT. Its translation: CSATDRAEGNTIYF.